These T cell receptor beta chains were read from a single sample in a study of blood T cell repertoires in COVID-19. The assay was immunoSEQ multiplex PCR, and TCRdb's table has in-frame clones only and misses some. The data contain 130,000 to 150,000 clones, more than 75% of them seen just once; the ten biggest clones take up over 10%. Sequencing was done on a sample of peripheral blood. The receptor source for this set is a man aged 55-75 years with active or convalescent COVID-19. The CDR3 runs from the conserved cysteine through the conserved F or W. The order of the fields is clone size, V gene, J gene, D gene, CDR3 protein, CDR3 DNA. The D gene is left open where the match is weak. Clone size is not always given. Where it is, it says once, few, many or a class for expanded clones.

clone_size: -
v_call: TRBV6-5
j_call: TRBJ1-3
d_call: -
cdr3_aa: CASSYSGGTGNTIYF
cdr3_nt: TGTGCCAGCAGTTACTCAGGGGGAACTGGAAACACCATATATTTT

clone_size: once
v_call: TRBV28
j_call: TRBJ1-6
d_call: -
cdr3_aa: CASSSIAAGSLNGSPLHF
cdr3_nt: TGTGCCAGCAGTTCTATCGCGGCGGGTTCCCTTAATGGTTCACCCCTCCACTTT

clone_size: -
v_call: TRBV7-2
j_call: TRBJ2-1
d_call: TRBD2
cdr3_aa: CASSLVAGDVNEQFF
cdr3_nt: TGTGCCAGCAGCTTAGTAGCGGGAGATGTAAATGAGCAGTTCTTC

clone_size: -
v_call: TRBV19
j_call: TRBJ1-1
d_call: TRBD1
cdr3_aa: CASSIATGGGTEAFF
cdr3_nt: TGTGCCAGTAGTATAGCAACAGGGGGCGGCACTGAAGCTTTCTTT

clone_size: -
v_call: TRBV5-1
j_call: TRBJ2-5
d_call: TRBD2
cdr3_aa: CASSLGLGGGETQYF
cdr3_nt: TGCGCCAGCAGCTTGGGTCTTGGGGGAGGGGAGACCCAGTACTTC

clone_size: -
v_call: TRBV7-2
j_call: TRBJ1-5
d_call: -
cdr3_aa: CASSPDRNQPQHF
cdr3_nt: TGCGCCAGCAGCCCCGACAGAAATCAGCCCCAGCATTTT

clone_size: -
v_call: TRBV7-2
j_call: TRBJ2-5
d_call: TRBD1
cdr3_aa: CASSPQGAGETPWETQYF
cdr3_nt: TGTGCCAGCAGCCCCCAGGGGGCCGGGGAGACTCCGTGGGAGACCCAGTACTTC

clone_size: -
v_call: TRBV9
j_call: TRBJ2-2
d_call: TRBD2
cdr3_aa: CASSAPSGRSGGELFF
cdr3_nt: TGTGCCAGCAGCGCTCCTAGCGGGAGATCAGGCGGGGAGCTGTTTTTT

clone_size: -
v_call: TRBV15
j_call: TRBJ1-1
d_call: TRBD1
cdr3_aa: CAAGTGNTEAFF
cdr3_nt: TGTGCCGCCGGGACAGGGAACACTGAAGCTTTCTTT

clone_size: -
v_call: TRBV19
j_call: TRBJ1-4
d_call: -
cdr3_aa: CASRTGATNEKLFF
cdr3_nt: TGTGCCAGTAGGACGGGGGCAACTAATGAAAAACTGTTTTTT

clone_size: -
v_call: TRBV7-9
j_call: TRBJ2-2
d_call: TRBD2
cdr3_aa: CASSLVSTPSGNSGELFF
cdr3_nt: TGTGCCAGCAGCTTAGTCTCTACGCCTAGCGGGAACTCCGGGGAGCTGTTTTTT

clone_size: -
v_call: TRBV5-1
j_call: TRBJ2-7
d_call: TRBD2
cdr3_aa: CASSEALGGVEQYF
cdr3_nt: TGCGCCAGCAGCGAAGCTCTTGGGGGGGTCGAGCAGTACTTC

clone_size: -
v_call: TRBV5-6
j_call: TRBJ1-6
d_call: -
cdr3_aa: CASSPGRGSPLHF
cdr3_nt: TGTGCCAGCAGCCCTGGGAGGGGTTCACCCCTCCACTTT

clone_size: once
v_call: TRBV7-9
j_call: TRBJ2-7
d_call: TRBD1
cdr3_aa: CASSLYPGGIEQYF
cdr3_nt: TGTGCCAGCAGCTTATATCCAGGGGGCATCGAGCAGTACTTC

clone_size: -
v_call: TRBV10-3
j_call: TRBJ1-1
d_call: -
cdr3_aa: CAIITGTEAFF
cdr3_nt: TGTGCCATCATTACAGGGACTGAAGCTTTCTTT

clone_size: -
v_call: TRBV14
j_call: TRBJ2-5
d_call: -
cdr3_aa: CASSQAAYQETQYF
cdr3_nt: TGTGCCAGCAGCCAGGCGGCCTACCAGGAGACCCAGTACTTC

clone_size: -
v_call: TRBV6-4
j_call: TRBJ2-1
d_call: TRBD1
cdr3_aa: CASSGQGNDEQFF
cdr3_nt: TGTGCCAGCAGTGGACAGGGGAACGATGAGCAGTTCTTC

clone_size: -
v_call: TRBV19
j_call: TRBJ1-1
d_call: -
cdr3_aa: CASSMGQYTEAFF
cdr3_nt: TGTGCCAGTAGTATGGGGCAGTACACTGAAGCTTTCTTT

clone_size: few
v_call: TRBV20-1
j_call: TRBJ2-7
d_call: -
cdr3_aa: CSASRQATSYEQYF
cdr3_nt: TGCAGTGCTAGTAGACAGGCTACCTCCTACGAGCAGTACTTC

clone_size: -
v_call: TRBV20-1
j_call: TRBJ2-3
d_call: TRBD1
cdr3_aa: CSASTGGRRDTQYF
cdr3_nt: TGCAGTGCCAGTACAGGGGGCCGTAGGGATACGCAGTATTTT

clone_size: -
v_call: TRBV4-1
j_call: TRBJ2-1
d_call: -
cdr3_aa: CASSQDVGGNHNEQFF
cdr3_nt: TGCGCCAGCAGCCAAGATGTTGGCGGGAACCACAATGAGCAGTTCTTC

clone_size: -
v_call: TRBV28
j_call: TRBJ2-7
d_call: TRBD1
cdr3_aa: CASRPGQGVYEQYF
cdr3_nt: TGTGCCAGCAGGCCGGGACAGGGGGTTTACGAGCAGTACTTC

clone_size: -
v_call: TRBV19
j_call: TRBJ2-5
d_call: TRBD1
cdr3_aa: CASRKTGEETQYF
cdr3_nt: TGTGCCAGTAGAAAGACAGGGGAAGAGACCCAGTACTTC

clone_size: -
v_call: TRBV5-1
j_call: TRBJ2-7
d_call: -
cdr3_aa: CASSRGLAYYEQYF
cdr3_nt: TGCGCCAGCAGTCGTGGCCTAGCCTACTACGAGCAGTACTTC

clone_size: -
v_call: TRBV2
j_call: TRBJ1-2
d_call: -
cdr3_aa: CASRGGLYGYTF
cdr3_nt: TGTGCCAGCAGGGGGGGGCTCTATGGCTACACCTTC

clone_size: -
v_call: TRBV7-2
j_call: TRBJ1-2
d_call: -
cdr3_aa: CASSPGGPPGYTF
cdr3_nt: TGTGCCAGCAGCCCGGGAGGGCCGCCCGGCTACACCTTC

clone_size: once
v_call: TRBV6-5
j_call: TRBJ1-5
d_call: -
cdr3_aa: CASNRQVSNQPQHF
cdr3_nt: TGTGCCAGCAACCGACAGGTTAGCAATCAGCCCCAGCATTTT

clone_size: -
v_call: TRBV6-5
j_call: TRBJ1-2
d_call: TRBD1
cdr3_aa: CASRSTGTYGYTF
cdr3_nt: TGTGCCAGCAGATCGACAGGGACCTATGGCTACACCTTC

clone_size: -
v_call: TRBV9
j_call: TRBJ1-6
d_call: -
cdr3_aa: CASSDRDYNSPLHF
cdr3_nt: TGTGCCAGCAGCGACAGGGACTATAATTCACCCCTCCACTTT

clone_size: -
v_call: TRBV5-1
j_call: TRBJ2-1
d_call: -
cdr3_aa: CASSLGAGTSYNEQFF
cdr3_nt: TGCGCCAGCAGCCTGGGGGCGGGAACCTCCTACAATGAGCAGTTCTTC

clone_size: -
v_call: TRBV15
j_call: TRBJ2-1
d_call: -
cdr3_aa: CATSRDLESSYNEQFF
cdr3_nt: TGTGCCACCAGCAGAGATCTCGAGAGCTCCTACAATGAGCAGTTCTTC

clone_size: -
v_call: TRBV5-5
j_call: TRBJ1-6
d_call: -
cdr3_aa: CASSITGNSPLHF
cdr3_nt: TGTGCCAGCAGCATTACAGGGAACTCACCCCTCCACTTT

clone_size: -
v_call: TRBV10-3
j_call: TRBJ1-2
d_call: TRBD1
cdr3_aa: CAIPDRMGYGYTF
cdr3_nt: TGTGCCATTCCGGACAGGATGGGCTATGGCTACACCTTC

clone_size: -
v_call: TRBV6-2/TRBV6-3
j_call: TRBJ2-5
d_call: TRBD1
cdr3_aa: CASSPGQGIVGETQYF
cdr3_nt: TGTGCCAGCAGTCCGGGACAGGGGATAGTAGGAGAGACCCAGTACTTC

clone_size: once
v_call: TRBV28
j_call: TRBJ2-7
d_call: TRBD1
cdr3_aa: CASIRDSSYEQYF
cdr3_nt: TGTGCCAGCATTAGGGACAGCTCCTACGAGCAGTACTTC

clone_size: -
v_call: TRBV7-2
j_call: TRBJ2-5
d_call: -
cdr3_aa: CASRQGWQETQYF
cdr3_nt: TGTGCCAGCAGGCAGGGTTGGCAAGAGACCCAGTACTTC

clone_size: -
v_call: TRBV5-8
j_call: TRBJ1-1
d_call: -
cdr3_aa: CASSPFRDEAFF
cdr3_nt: TGTGCCAGCAGCCCGTTCAGGGATGAAGCTTTCTTT

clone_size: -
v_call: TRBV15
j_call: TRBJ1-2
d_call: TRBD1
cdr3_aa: CATSREGGTGGVYTF
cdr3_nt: TGTGCCACCAGCAGAGAGGGGGGGACAGGGGGCGTCTACACCTTC

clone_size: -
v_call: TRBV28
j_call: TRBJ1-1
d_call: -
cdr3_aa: CASSFSKEDTEAFF
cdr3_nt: TGTGCCAGCAGTTTCAGTAAAGAGGACACTGAAGCTTTCTTT

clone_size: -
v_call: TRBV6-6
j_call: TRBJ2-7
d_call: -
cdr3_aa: CASSYRGEGLHEQYF
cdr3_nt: TGTGCCAGCAGTTACAGGGGGGAGGGCCTACACGAGCAGTACTTC

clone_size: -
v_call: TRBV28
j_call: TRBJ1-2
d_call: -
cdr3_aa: CASSLRGRDGYTF
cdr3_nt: TGTGCCAGCAGTTTGCGTGGGAGGGATGGCTACACCTTC

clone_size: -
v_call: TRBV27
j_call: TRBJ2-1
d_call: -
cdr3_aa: CAGGSSGTFEQFF
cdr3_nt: TGTGCCGGCGGGTCATCAGGGACTTTTGAGCAGTTCTTC

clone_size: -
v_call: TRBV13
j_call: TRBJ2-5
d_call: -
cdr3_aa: CASSFPGAQETQYF
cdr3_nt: TGTGCCAGCAGCTTCCCAGGGGCACAAGAGACCCAGTACTTC

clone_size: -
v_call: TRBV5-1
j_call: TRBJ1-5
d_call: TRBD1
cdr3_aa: CASSFDRGQPQHF
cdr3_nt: TGCGCCAGCAGCTTCGACAGGGGACAGCCCCAGCATTTT

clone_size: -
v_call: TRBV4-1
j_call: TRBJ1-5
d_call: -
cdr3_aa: CASSQVAGVLGNQPQHF
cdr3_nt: TGCGCCAGCAGCCAAGTTGCGGGGGTCTTGGGCAATCAGCCCCAGCATTTT

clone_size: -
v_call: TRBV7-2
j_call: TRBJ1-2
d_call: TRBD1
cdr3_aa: CASSSRTGKGGGYTF
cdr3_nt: TGTGCCAGCAGCTCCCGGACAGGGAAAGGAGGTGGCTACACCTTC

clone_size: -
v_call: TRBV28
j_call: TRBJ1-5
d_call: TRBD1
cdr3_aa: CASSFRQGRRQPQHF
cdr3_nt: TGTGCCAGCAGTTTCCGACAGGGCCGGCGTCAGCCCCAGCATTTT

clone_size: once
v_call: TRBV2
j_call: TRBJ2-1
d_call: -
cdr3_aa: CASSDKRRGQFF
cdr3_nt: TGTGCCAGCAGTGACAAGCGCCGGGGGCAGTTCTTC

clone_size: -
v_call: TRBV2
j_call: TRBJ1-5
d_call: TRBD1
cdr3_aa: CASSEQGAISEPQHF
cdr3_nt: TGTGCCAGCAGTGAACAGGGGGCTATTTCCGAGCCCCAGCATTTT

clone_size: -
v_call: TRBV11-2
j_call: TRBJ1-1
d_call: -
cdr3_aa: CASSPHGYEAFF
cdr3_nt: TGTGCCAGCAGCCCACACGGGTATGAAGCTTTCTTT

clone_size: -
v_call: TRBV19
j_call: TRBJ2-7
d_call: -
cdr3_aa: CATAPTASNEQYF
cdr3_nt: TGTGCCACAGCCCCCACAGCTTCGAACGAGCAGTACTTC